Each of the 7 T cell receptor beta chains below was sequenced from the same sample in a study of vaccination and CD4 T cells after COVID-19. One entry per CDR3 protein, called by TCRdb with MiXCR from the PCR reads. This sample yields about 30,000 distinct CDR3 sequences, of which almost 50% are seen a single time; 5.8% belongs to the top ten. The time point denotes: late sampling 161 to 241 days after vaccination in three convalescent patients. This material consisted of CD4+ T cells from blood, taken about 7 months after SARS-CoV-2 vaccination. Receptors were obtained from a human donor who had recovered from COVID-19.

This clonotype was seen a few times. This chain joins TRBV7-3 and TRBJ1-1; D possibly corresponds to TRBD1 (6 bases). Germline CDR1 SGHTA, CDR2 FQGTGA. V dropped 5 bases and J dropped 5 bases, with 9 bases sitting between them. The CDR3 consists of 12 residues. This CDR3 is CASSQGGTEAFF. CDR3 coding DNA: TGTGCCAGCAGCCAAGGGGGGACTGAAGCTTTCTTT.

The chain links TRBV2 to TRBJ2-3, with D maybe TRBD1 (6 bases). The V end was cut by 2 bases, the J end by 6 bases, with 9 bases between. The CDR3 runs to 13 residues. Per the germline V gene, CDR1 is SNHLY and CDR2 is FYNNEI. Here the CDR3 reads CASSEQGMDTQYF. In DNA, the CDR3 is TGTGCCAGCAGTGAACAGGGGATGGATACGCAGTATTTT. Together with reference TRBV2 and TRBJ2-3, the CDR3 gives the full variable domain: EPEVTQTPSHQVTQMGQEVILRCVPISNHLYFYWYRQILGQKVEFLVSFYNNEISEKSEIFDDQFSVERPDGSNFTLKIRSTKLEDSAMYFCASSEQGMDTQYFGPGTRLTVL.

J is TRBJ1-3 and V is TRBV28; a possible D gene is TRBD1 (5 bases). The germline V gene has CDR1 MDHEN and CDR2 SYDVKM. The CDR3 is made up of 14 amino acids. The V gene lost 8 bases and the J gene lost 10 bases, with 21 bases spanning the gap. DNA for the CDR3: TGTGCCAGCTGCCCCGCCGGGGCTGGAAGAACCATATATTTT. It encodes CASCPAGAGRTIYF.

The rearrangement joins TRBV5-1 to TRBJ2-7, with 8 bases lining up with TRBD1. With 5 bases clipped from V and 6 bases from J, the junction kept 10 bases outside the gene matches. Looked up from germline, CDR1 is SGHRS and CDR2 is YFSETQ. This CDR3 has 14 residues. CDR3 in amino acids: CASRPPGQAAEQYF. The DNA of the CDR3 is TGCGCCAGCAGACCTCCGGGACAGGCGGCCGAGCAGTACTTC. Complete variable domain (other parts from reference TRBV5-1 and TRBJ2-7): KAGVTQTPRYLIKTRGQQVTLSCSPISGHRSVSWYQQTPGQGLQFLFEYFSETQRNKGNFPGRFSGRQFSNSRSEMNVSTLELGDSALYLCASRPPGQAAEQYFGPGTRLTVT.

In this sample, this clonotype turned up a few times. This rearrangement joins TRBV7-9 to TRBJ2-7; 9 positions match TRBD1. This CDR3 is 14 amino acids long. Per germline, CDR1 SEHNR and CDR2 FQNEAQ (reference sequence). The J segment lost 5 bases and the V segment lost 5 bases, leaving 7 bases of the junction unmatched. The CDR3 loop is CASSAGTGRDEQYF. The CDR3 nucleotides read TGTGCCAGCAGCGCCGGGACAGGGAGGGACGAGCAGTACTTC.

The rearrangement joins TRBV29-1 to TRBJ1-2; D remains ambiguous. The CDR3 totals 14 residues. Looked up from germline, CDR1 is SQVTM and CDR2 is ANQGSEA. Trimming shortened V by 4 bases and J by 0 bases, and 12 bases separated the two germline ends. The CDR3 loop is CSVVEERSNYGYTF. CDR3 DNA sequence: TGCAGCGTTGTAGAAGAGAGGTCTAACTATGGCTACACCTTC.

The V and J genes are TRBV7-2 and TRBJ2-6; tentatively, D is TRBD2 (5 bases). Germline loops: CDR1 SGHTA, CDR2 FQGNSA. V was shortened by 1 base and J by 0 bases, with 19 bases between the two germline ends. CDR3 length: 20 residues. CDR3 bases: TGTGCCAGCAGCTTAGATAAGGAGGTGCTTTTCCTCTCTGGGGCCAACGTCCTGACTTTC. It specifies CASSLDKEVLFLSGANVLTF.